This T cell receptor (beta chain) was identified during a study of cytomegalovirus exposure and HLA in healthy donors. On the study more broadly: Inside one of the first data releases sat around 77 million unique TCRs taken from HLA-typed donors. Study-level findings and limits: Certain indistinguishable V segments, among them TRBV6-2 and TRBV6-3, were excluded. Later analysis suggested most CMV-associated TCR beta chains were HLA-restricted.

Remarks on this clone: What it binds is not known.

Germline CDR1 and CDR2: LNHDA and SQIVND (reference sequence). The V end was cut by 7 bases, the J end by 1 base, with 23 bases between. The CDR3 contains 18 residues. 60 Vbeta and 13 Jbeta primers were used in PCR. Source study methods: Some 11 million of the about 80 million unique TCR beta chains counted in a later analysis were shared. Produced via immunoSEQ multiplex PCR; TCRdb's table is partial and in-frame only. That table is the source of V, J and clone size, and D and trimming were worked out from the DNA. The table includes some 150,000 clones, roughly 80% detected once. This chain uses TRBV19 with TRBJ2-4; the D gene is possibly TRBD1 (6 bases). The sample comprised PBMCs. This clonotype was obtained from a woman between 25 and 40 years old in good health and CMV-seropositive. The DNA of the CDR3 is TGTGCCAGTACCCTAGGTGGGGGCAGCGCTAGGGCCAAAAACATTCAGTACTTC. Its translation: CASTLGGGSARAKNIQYF.